These 19 T cell receptor beta chains originate from one sample sequenced in a study of beta chain features in type 1 diabetes. Of the isolated RNA, all was reverse transcribed, and so the sequenced material was expressed TCRB transcripts. Profiled with immunoSEQ multiplex PCR; TCRdb holds only in-frame clones, not every one. The table shows over 350,000 clones, with around 15% occurring only once. The source material was naive CD4+ T cells from blood. These receptors all come from a woman aged 18-30 years in good health.

This clone was counted only a few times. The genes are TRBV19 and TRBJ2-3; the D gene is possibly TRBD2 (6 bases). This CDR3 has 15 amino acids. V shed 6 bases and J shed 0 bases, with 13 bases lying between them. CDR1 and CDR2 from the germline V gene are LNHDA and SQIVND (reference sequence). Here the CDR3 reads CASRTVGGSTDTQYF. Here the CDR3 DNA reads TGTGCCAGTAGGACTGTCGGGGGAAGCACAGATACGCAGTATTTT.

A few counts support this clone. The chain recombines TRBV9 with TRBJ2-7, with a weak D call TRBD2 (6 bases). The CDR3 contains 14 residues. Germline V gene data show CDR1 as SGDLS and CDR2 as YYNGEE. The V and J ends lost 2 bases and 6 bases respectively, with 15 bases between them. The CDR3 spells CASSVGSGVGEQYF. The CDR3 nucleotides read TGTGCCAGCAGCGTGGGGTCGGGAGTGGGCGAGCAGTACTTC. Supplemented by reference TRBV9 and TRBJ2-7, the full variable domain reads DSGVTQTPKHLITATGQRVTLRCSPRSGDLSVYWYQQSLDQGLQFLIQYYNGEERAKGNILERFSAQQFPDLHSELNLSSLELGDSALYFCASSVGSGVGEQYFGPGTRLTVT.

The chain has TRBV18 and TRBJ1-1; no firm D call. This CDR3 spans 16 amino acids. Trimming cost V 7 bases and J 1 base, with 19 bases left between them. CDR1 is KGHSH and CDR2 is LQKENI in the germline V gene. The DNA for the CDR3 is TGTGCCAGCTGCCTACAGATTTCTCGCAGGAACACTGAAGCTTTCTTT. Protein sequence: CASCLQISRRNTEAFF. The full variable domain, with the rest looked up from reference TRBV18 and TRBJ1-1, is NAGVMQNPRHLVRRRGQEARLRCSPMKGHSHVYWYRQLPEEGLKFMVYLQKENIIDESGMPKERFSAEFPKEGPSILRIQQVVRGDSAAYFCASCLQISRRNTEAFFGQGTRLTVV.

A few counts support this clone. CDR3 DNA sequence: TGTGCCTGGAGTCGAGGACTGGCCTACGAGCAGTACTTC. It encodes CAWSRGLAYEQYF. This chain uses TRBV30 with TRBJ2-7; D is perhaps TRBD2 (5 bases). The CDR3 extends over 13 amino acids. Germline V gene lookup returns CDR1 GTSNPN and CDR2 SVGIG (reference sequence). Trimming pared 2 bases from V and 2 bases from J, leaving 10 bases between.

The chain links TRBV7-2 to TRBJ1-2, with a possible D match to TRBD1 (6 bases). The V end was cut by 5 bases, the J end by 2 bases, with 12 bases between. CDR1 and CDR2 from the germline V gene are SGHTA and FQGNSA. CDR3 length equals 14 residues. CDR3 DNA: TGTGCCAGCAGCGACGACAGGATCAACTATGGCTACACCTTC. This gives the protein CASSDDRINYGYTF.

This clone was seen a handful of times. The chain has TRBV30 and TRBJ1-5, with a possible D match to TRBD1 (5 bases). Trimming cost V 1 base and J 7 bases, with 17 bases left between them. CDR1 GTSNPN and CDR2 SVGIG come from the germline V gene (reference sequence). The CDR3 runs 15 residues. This CDR3 reads CAWSGAGRWKQPQHF. As DNA, the CDR3 is TGTGCCTGGAGTGGGGCAGGGCGTTGGAAGCAGCCCCAGCATTTT.

V usage is TRBV5-1 and J usage is TRBJ2-2, with D possibly being TRBD1 (7 bases). There are 14 residues in the CDR3. V lost 3 bases and J 7 bases, leaving 13 bases between the germline ends. Germline CDR1 is SGHRS and CDR2 is YFSETQ. The CDR3 is CASSSPGGSGELFF. DNA for the CDR3: TGCGCCAGCAGCTCGCCAGGGGGGAGCGGGGAGCTGTTTTTT.

J is TRBJ2-3 and V is TRBV2; a weak D match, TRBD2 (6 bases). Trimming removed 10 bases at V and 2 bases at J, with 16 bases between. This CDR3 has 14 amino acids. Germline assignment: CDR1 SNHLY and CDR2 FYNNEI. The CDR3 reads CATREAGTTDTQYF. The DNA for the CDR3 is TGTGCCACCAGGGAGGCGGGTACCACAGATACGCAGTATTTT.

This clone appeared a few times. This chain uses TRBV6-1 with TRBJ1-5; the match to TRBD1 covers 9 bases. The germline gives CDR1 MNHNS, CDR2 SASEGT. This CDR3 comprises 15 residues. V lost 5 bases to trimming and J lost 4 bases; unmatched junction nucleotides: 6. The CDR3 coding sequence is TGTGCCAGCAGTCAGGACAGGGGAGGTAATCAGCCCCAGCATTTT. The encoded protein is CASSQDRGGNQPQHF.

The table lists this clone with a few counts. The gene calls are TRBV28 and TRBJ1-2; D remains unclear. Per the germline V gene, CDR1 is MDHEN and CDR2 is SYDVKM. The length of the CDR3 is 13 residues. The ends were cut back, 5 bases at V and 4 bases at J, with 11 bases in the middle. CDR3: CASSIDGLYGYTF. The CDR3 nucleotides read TGTGCCAGCAGTATCGACGGACTCTATGGCTACACCTTC.

This clone was seen a handful of times. This sequence joins TRBV15 and TRBJ1-2; D not certain. Trimming pared 0 bases from V and 2 bases from J, leaving 10 bases between. Germline V lookup: CDR1 LNHNV, CDR2 YYDKDF (reference sequence). This CDR3 has 15 amino acids. CDR3 in amino acids: CATSRDVAANYGYTF. For the CDR3, the DNA is TGTGCCACCAGCAGAGATGTGGCGGCGAACTATGGCTACACCTTC. Variable domain in full (rest from reference TRBV15 and TRBJ1-2): DAMVIQNPRYQVTQFGKPVTLSCSQTLNHNVMYWYQQKSSQAPKLLFHYYDKDFNNEADTPDNFQSRRPNTSFCFLDIRSPGLGDTAMYLCATSRDVAANYGYTFGSGTRLTVV.

This clone was seen only a few times. This chain uses TRBV29-1 with TRBJ1-1; 7 positions agree with TRBD1. Germline loops: CDR1 SQVTM, CDR2 ANQGSEA. This CDR3 is built from 13 residues. The V and J ends lost 6 bases and 1 base, in that order; junction bases with no gene match: 5. DNA of the CDR3: TGCAGCGTGATCAGGGGGGCGAACACTGAAGCTTTCTTT. Encoded protein: CSVIRGANTEAFF.

In its sample, this clone was seen a few times. An end of the junction differs from the germline gene, which may be a read error. The chain links TRBV28 to TRBJ2-6; D is unresolved. This CDR3 is built from 13 residues. Germline V gene lookup returns CDR1 MDHEN and CDR2 SYDVKM. CDR3 residues: CASSYSRANVLTF. The CDR3 DNA reads TGTGCCAGCAGTTACTCTAGGGCCAACGTCCTGACTTTC.

This clone was recorded a few times. The chain couples TRBV6-5 to TRBJ1-1; TRBD1 aligns across 8 bases. Unmatched junction bases numbered 7, after V lost 4 bases and J lost 0 bases. Germline V gene lookup returns CDR1 MNHEY and CDR2 SVGAGI. The CDR3 covers 16 residues. CDR3 region: CASSFRDRRMNTEAFF. CDR3 nucleotides: TGTGCCAGCAGTTTCCGGGACAGGCGTATGAACACTGAAGCTTTCTTT.

This clone occurred a few times. The chain recombines TRBV5-1 with TRBJ2-7; maybe TRBD2 (5 bases). Trimming took off 0 bases at V and 1 base at J, with 11 bases between the two ends. CDR1 is SGHRS and CDR2 is YFSETQ in the germline V gene. The CDR3 is 15 amino acids. In DNA form, the CDR3 reads TGCGCCAGCAGCTTGGACCCTCAGCGGTCCTACGAGCAGTACTTC. This sequence encodes CASSLDPQRSYEQYF. Drawing the rest from reference TRBV5-1 and TRBJ2-7, the complete variable domain is KAGVTQTPRYLIKTRGQQVTLSCSPISGHRSVSWYQQTPGQGLQFLFEYFSETQRNKGNFPGRFSGRQFSNSRSEMNVSTLELGDSALYLCASSLDPQRSYEQYFGPGTRLTVT.

This clone was seen a handful of times. The junction departs from germline at one end; a sequencing error may be responsible. The chain employs TRBV14 and TRBJ1-2; 7 bases map to TRBD1. The length of the CDR3 is 12 residues. In germline, CDR1 is SGHDN, CDR2 FVKESK. The CDR3 loop is CASSPPSGTVWF. The DNA for the CDR3 is TGTGCCAGCAGCCCGCCCTCAGGGACAGTATGGTTC.

The V gene is TRBV9, the J gene TRBJ2-2; 7 bases are a match to TRBD1. Germline V lookup: CDR1 SGDLS, CDR2 YYNGEE. V dropped 3 bases and J dropped 0; count of bases not matched to a gene: 2. The CDR3 extends over 15 amino acids. The CDR3 DNA reads as TGTGCCAGCAGCGGGACAGGAACGAACACCGGGGAGCTGTTTTTT. Amino acids: CASSGTGTNTGELFF. The full variable domain, in which reference TRBV9 and TRBJ2-2 provide the parts outside the CDR3, is DSGVTQTPKHLITATGQRVTLRCSPRSGDLSVYWYQQSLDQGLQFLIQYYNGEERAKGNILERFSAQQFPDLHSELNLSSLELGDSALYFCASSGTGTNTGELFFGEGSRLTVL.

This clone was detected only a few times. V and J are TRBV14 and TRBJ2-1; 11 bases map to TRBD2. The V segment lost 4 bases and the J segment 6 bases; nucleotides outside the gene matches: 5. This CDR3 has 15 amino acids. CDR1 is SGHDN, CDR2 FVKESK, per germline. CDR3 DNA: TGTGCCAGCAGCCCACTAGCGGGAGAGATCAATGAGCAGTTCTTC. Translating it yields CASSPLAGEINEQFF.

This clone appeared a few times. This chain connects TRBV25-1 to TRBJ1-5, with D perhaps matching TRBD1 (5 bases). With 6 bases removed from V and 4 bases from J, the gap between germline ends came to 13 bases. Germline V gene sequence: CDR1 MGHDK, CDR2 SYGVNS. CDR3 size: 14 residues. The DNA for the CDR3 is TGTGCCAGCAGCGCAGGGTTAAGTAATCAGCCCCAGCATTTT. Its protein product is CASSAGLSNQPQHF.